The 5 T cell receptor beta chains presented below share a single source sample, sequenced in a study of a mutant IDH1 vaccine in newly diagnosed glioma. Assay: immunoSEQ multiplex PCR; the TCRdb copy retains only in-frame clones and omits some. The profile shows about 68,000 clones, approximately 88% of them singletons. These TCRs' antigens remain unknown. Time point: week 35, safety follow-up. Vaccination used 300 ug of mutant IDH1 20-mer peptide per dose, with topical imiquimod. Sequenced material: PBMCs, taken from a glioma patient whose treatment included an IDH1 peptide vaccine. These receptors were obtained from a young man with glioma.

This chain's CDR3 is CAWAEGGEETQYF. In DNA form, the CDR3 reads TGTGCCTGGGCCGAGGGGGGGGAAGAGACCCAGTACTTC. The V gene is TRBV30, the J gene TRBJ2-5, with a possible D match to TRBD2 (7 bases). V gave up 5 bases and J gave up 3 bases, with 13 bases separating them. Germline assignment: CDR1 GTSNPN and CDR2 SVGIG (reference sequence). The CDR3 runs 13 residues.

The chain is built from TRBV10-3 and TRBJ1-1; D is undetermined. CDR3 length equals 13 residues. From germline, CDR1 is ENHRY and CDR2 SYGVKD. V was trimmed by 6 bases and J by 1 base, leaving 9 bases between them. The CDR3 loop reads CAISDQQNTEAFF. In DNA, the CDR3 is TGTGCCATCAGCGATCAACAGAACACTGAAGCTTTCTTT.

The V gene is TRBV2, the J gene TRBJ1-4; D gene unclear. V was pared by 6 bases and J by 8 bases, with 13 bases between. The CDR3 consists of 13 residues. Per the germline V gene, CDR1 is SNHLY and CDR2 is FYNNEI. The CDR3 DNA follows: TGTGCCAGCAGCTCGTATTCCCGGGAAAAACTGTTTTTT. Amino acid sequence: CASSSYSREKLFF.

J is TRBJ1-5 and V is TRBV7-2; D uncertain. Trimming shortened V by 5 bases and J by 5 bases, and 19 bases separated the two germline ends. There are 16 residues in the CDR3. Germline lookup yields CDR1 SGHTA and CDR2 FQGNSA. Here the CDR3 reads CASSPRDRGLDQPQHF. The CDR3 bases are TGTGCCAGCAGCCCCCGTGATAGAGGGTTGGATCAGCCCCAGCATTTT.

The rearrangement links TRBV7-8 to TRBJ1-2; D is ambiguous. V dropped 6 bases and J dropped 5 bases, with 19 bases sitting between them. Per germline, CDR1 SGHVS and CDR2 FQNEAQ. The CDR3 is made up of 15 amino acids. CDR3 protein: CASSYSPDGRYGYTF. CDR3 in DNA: TGTGCCAGCAGTTATTCCCCGGACGGCCGTTATGGCTACACCTTC.